The clone carrying this TCR beta chain was seen many times. MiXCR was run by TCRdb on the RT-PCR reads, yielding one entry per CDR3 protein. Counted here are 900,000 to 1,000,000 distinct CDR3 sequences, roughly 18% occurring once; the ten biggest clones make up 6%. This entry belongs to a study of patients and donors after allogeneic stem cell transplantation. Germline V gives CDR1 SGHRS, CDR2 YFSETQ. The V gene end was trimmed by 4 bases and the J gene end by 4 bases; junction bases not matched to a gene: 11. This CDR3 is 18 amino acids long. This receptor was obtained from a human donor who was either an allogeneic HSCT recipient or a stem cell or donor lymphocyte infusion donor (not recorded which). It is not recorded whose cells these are; they may come from a transplant donor. This chain joins TRBV5-1 and TRBJ2-1, with 13 bases that match TRBD2. Sequences were obtained from blood, either unsorted or a sorted T cell fraction (not recorded which). This CDR3 reads CASSTGLAGSGRYNEQFF. CDR3 DNA: TGCGCCAGCAGCACGGGACTAGCGGGATCCGGGCGATACAATGAGCAGTTCTTC.